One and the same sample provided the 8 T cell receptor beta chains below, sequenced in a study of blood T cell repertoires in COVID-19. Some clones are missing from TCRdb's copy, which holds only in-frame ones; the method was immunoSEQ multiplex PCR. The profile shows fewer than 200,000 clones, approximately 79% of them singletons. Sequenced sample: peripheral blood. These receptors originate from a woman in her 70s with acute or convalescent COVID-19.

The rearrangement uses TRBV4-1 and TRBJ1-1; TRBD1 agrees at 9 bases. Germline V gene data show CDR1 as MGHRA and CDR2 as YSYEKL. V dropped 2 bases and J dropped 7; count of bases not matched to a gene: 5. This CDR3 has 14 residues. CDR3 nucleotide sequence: TGCGCCAGCAGCCAACCAAGACAGGGGGGTGAAGCTTTCTTT. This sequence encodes CASSQPRQGGEAFF.

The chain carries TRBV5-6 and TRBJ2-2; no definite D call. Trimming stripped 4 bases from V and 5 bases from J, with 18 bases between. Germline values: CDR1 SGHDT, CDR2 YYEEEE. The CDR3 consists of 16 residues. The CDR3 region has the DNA TGTGCCAGCAGCCCGACTCAAACGGCACTTACCGGGGAGCTGTTTTTT. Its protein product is CASSPTQTALTGELFF.

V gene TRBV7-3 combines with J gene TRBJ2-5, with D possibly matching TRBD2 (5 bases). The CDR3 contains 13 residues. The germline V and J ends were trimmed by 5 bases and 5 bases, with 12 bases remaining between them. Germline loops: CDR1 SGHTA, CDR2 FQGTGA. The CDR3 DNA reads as TGTGCCAGCAGCGGAACGGGGTCGGAGACCCAGTACTTC. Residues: CASSGTGSETQYF. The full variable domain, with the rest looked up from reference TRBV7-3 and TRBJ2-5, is GAGVSQTPSNKVTEKGKYVELRCDPISGHTALYWYRQSLGQGPEFLIYFQGTGAADDSGLPNDRFFAVRPEGSVSTLKIQRTERGDSAVYLCASSGTGSETQYFGPGTRLLVL.

In DNA form, the CDR3 reads TGTGCCATCAGCCAACTAGCGGGTCCTTACAATGAGCAGTTCTTC. Amino acid sequence: CAISQLAGPYNEQFF. The chain uses TRBV10-3 and TRBJ2-1, with 9 nucleotides matching TRBD2. J was trimmed by 4 bases and V by 6 bases; bases with no gene match: 7. CDR1 is ENHRY, CDR2 SYGVKD, per germline. The CDR3 is made up of 15 amino acids.

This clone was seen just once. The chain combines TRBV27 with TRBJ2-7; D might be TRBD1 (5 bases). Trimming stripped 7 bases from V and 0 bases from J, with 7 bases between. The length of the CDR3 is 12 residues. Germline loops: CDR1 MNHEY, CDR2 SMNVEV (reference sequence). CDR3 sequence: CASMDISYEQYF. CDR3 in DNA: TGTGCCAGCATGGACATCTCCTACGAGCAGTACTTC.

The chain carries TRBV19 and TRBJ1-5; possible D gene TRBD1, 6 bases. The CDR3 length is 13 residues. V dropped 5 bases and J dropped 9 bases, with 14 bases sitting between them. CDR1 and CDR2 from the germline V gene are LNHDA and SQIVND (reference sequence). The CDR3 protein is CASSLTGPGPQHF. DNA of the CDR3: TGTGCCAGTAGTTTGACAGGCCCGGGGCCCCAGCATTTT.

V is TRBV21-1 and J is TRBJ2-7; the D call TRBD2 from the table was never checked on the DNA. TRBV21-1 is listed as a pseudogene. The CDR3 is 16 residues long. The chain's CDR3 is CASSKKRAGLFYEQYF. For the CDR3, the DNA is TGTGCCAGCAGCAAGAAGCGGGCAGGTTTGTTCTACGAGCAGTACTTC.

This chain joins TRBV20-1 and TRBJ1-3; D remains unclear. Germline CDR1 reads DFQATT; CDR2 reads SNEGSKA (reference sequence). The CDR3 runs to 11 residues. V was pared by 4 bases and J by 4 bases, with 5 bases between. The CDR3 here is CSATHGNTIYF. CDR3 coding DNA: TGCAGTGCTACACACGGAAACACCATATATTTT.